This T cell receptor (beta chain) came from a study of blood T cell repertoires in COVID-19. In assigning cohorts, the study relied on participant-reported clinical history. The germline V gene encodes CDR1 SGDLS and CDR2 YYNGEE. The CDR3 sequence is 14 residues long. Deletions cut 2 bases from V and 2 bases from J, with 9 bases between. Sequencing was performed with immunoSEQ multiplex PCR; in TCRdb, only in-frame clones are kept and a portion is missing. The profile shows around 380,000 clones, around 87% of them singletons. The chain recombines TRBV9 with TRBJ2-3, with D hard to call. This receptor was taken from a man aged 30 to 39 who had recovered from COVID-19. The material sequenced was PBMCs or T cells enriched from blood (not recorded which). The CDR3 bases are TGTGCCAGCAGCGTGTCCCCTTCCACAGATACGCAGTATTTT. Amino acid sequence: CASSVSPSTDTQYF.